This TCR beta chain comes out of a study of OX40 agonist ivuxolimab in advanced cancers. Overall study context: The study treated patients with ivuxolimab, an agonistic anti-OX40 (CD134) antibody. Patients were around 83% male with ages roughly 20 to 90, mean roughly 64. General study results and limits: With doses of 0.1 to 3.0 mg/kg, CD4+ and CD8+ blood T cells had undergone clonal expansion by week 6.

Repertoires were generated with immunoSEQ multiplex PCR, while TCRdb's copy carries only in-frame clones and drops some. The sample includes about 69,000 clones, 80% to 95% of them seen just once. Germline CDR1 reads PRHDT; CDR2 reads FYEKMQ (reference sequence). V was shortened by 1 base and J by 0 bases, with 13 bases between the two germline ends. This CDR3 region has 17 residues. On this clone: Antigen specificity is unknown.

The sequences come from CD4+ or CD8+ T cells sorted from blood, collected in a trial of the OX40 agonist ivuxolimab. The TCR sequence derives from an adult with an advanced solid tumor such as melanoma, head and neck, liver or kidney cancer. The chain links TRBV13 to TRBJ1-5; D gene uncertain. CDR3 protein: CASSLAAGDDSNQPQHF. The CDR3 DNA is TGTGCCAGCAGCTTAGCGGCGGGAGACGATAGCAATCAGCCCCAGCATTTT.